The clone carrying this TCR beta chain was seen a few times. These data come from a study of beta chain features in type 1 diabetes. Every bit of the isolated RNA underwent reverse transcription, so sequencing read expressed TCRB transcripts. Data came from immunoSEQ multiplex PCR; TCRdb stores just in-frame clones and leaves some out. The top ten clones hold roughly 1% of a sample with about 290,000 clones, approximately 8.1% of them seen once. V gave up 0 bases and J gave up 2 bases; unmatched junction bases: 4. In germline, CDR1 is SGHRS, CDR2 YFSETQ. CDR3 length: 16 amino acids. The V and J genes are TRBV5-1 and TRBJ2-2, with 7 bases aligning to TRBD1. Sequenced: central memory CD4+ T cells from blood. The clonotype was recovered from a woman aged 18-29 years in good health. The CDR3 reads CASSLVRTGNTGELFF. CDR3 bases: TGCGCCAGCAGCTTGGTGCGGACAGGAAACACCGGGGAGCTGTTTTTT.